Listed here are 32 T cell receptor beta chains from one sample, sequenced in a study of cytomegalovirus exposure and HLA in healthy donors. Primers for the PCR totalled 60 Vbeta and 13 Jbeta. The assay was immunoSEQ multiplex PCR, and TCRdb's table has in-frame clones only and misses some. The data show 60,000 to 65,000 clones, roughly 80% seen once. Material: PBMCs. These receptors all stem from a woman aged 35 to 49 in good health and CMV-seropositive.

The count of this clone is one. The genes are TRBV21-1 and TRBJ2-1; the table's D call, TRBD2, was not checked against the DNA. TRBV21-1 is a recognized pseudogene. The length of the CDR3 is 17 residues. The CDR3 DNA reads TGTGCCAGCAGACCCGATTTTAGCGGGGCTACCTACAATGAGCAGTTCTTC. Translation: CASRPDFSGATYNEQFF.

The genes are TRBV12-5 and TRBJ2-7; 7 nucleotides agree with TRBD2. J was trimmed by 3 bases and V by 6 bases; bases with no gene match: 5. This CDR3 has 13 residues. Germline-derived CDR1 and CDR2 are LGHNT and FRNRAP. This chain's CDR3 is CASGRGLVYEQYF. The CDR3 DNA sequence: TGTGCTAGTGGCCGCGGACTAGTCTACGAGCAGTACTTC.

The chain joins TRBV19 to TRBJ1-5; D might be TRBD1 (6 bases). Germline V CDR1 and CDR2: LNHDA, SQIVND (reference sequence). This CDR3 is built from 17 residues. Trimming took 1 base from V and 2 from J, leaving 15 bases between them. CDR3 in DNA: TGTGCCAGTAGTATAGTCGGGACACAAAGACGCAATCAGCCCCAGCATTTT. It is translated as CASSIVGTQRRNQPQHF.

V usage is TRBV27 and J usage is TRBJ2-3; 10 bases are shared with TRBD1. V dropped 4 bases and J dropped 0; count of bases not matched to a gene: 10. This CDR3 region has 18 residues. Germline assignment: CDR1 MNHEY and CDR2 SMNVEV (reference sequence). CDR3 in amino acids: CASSSWTGGPISTDTQYF. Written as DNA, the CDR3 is TGTGCCAGCAGTTCGTGGACAGGGGGTCCCATCAGCACAGATACGCAGTATTTT.

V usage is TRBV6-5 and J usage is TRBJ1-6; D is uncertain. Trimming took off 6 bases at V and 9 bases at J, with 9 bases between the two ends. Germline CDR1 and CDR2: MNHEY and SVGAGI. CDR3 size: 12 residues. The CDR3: CASRGRSSPLHF. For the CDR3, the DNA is TGTGCCAGCAGGGGCAGGTCTTCACCCCTCCACTTT.

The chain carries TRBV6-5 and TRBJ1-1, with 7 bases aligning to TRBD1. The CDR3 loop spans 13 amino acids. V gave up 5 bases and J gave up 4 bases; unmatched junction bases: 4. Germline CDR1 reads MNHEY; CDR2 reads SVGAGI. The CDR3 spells CASSPQGPTEAFF. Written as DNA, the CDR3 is TGTGCCAGCAGTCCACAGGGGCCCACTGAAGCTTTCTTT.

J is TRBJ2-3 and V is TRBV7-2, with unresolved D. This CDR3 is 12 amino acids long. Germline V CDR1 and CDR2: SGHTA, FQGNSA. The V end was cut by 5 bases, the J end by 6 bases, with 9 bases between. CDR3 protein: CASSASRDTQYF. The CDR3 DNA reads TGTGCCAGCAGCGCTAGTCGGGATACGCAGTATTTT.

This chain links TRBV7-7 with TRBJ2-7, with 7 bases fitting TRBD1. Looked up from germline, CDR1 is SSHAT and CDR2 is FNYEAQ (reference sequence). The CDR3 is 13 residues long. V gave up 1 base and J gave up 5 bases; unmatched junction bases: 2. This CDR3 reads CASSLDRGHEQYF. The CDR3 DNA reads TGTGCCAGCAGCTTAGACAGGGGACACGAGCAGTACTTC.

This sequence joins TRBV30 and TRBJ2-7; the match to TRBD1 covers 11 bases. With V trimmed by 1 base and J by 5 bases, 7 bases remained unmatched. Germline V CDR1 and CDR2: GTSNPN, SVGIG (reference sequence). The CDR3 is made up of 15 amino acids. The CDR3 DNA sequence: TGTGCCTGGAGTGAGGGGACAGGGGGAATCGACGAGCAGTACTTC. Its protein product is CAWSEGTGGIDEQYF.

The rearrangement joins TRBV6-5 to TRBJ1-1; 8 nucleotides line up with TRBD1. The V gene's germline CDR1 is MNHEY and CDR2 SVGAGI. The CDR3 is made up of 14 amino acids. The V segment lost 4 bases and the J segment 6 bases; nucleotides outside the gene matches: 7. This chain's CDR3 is CASSSRTGRSEAFF. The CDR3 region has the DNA TGTGCCAGCAGTTCTCGGACAGGGAGGTCTGAAGCTTTCTTT.

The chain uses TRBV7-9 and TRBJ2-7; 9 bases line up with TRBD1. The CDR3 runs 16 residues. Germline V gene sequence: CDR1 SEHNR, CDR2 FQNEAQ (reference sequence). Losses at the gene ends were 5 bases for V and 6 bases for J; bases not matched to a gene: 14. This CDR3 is CASSSLRDRAIGEQYF. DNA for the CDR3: TGTGCCAGCAGCAGTCTCCGGGACAGGGCTATAGGCGAGCAGTACTTC.

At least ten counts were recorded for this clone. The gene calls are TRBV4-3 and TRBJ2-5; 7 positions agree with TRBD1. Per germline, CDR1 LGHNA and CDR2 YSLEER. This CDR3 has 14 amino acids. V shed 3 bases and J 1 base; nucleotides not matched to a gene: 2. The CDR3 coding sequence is TGCGCCAGCAGCCACGGGACAGCCCAAGAGACCCAGTACTTC. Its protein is CASSHGTAQETQYF.

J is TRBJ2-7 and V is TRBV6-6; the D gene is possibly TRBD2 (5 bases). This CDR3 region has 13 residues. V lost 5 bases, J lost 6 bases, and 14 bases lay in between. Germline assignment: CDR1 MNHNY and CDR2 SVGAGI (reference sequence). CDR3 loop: CASSGRAGGEQYF. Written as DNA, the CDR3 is TGTGCCAGCAGTGGAAGGGCAGGAGGCGAGCAGTACTTC.

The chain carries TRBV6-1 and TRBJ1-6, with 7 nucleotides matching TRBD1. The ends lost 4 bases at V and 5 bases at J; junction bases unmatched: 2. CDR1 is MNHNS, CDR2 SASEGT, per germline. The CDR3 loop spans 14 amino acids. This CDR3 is CASSVTGNNSPLHF. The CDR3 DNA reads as TGTGCCAGCAGTGTGACAGGGAATAATTCACCCCTCCACTTT.

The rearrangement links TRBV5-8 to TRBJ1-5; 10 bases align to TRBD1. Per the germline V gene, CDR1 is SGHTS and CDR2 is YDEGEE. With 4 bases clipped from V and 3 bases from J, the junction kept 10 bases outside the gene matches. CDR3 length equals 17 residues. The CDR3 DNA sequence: TGTGCCAGCAGCCACCGGACAGGGGGGAGAATCAATCAGCCCCAGCATTTT. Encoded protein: CASSHRTGGRINQPQHF.

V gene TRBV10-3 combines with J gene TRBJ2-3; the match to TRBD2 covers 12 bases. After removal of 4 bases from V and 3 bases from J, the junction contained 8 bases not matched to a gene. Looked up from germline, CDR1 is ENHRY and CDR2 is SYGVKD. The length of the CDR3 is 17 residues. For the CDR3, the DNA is TGTGCCATCAGTGGACCTAGCGGGGGGGCTAGGACAGATACGCAGTATTTT. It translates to CAISGPSGGARTDTQYF.

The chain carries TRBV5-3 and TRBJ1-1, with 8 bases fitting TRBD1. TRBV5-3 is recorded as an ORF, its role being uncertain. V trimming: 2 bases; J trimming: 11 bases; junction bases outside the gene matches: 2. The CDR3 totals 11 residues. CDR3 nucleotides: TGTGCCAGAAGCTTAAACAGGGGGGCTTTCTTT. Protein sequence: CARSLNRGAFF.

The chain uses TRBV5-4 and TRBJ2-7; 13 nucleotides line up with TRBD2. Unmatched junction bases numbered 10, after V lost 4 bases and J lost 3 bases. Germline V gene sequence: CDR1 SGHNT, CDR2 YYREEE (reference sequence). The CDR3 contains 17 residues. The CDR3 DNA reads TGTGCCAGCAGCCAGCCGGGACTAGCGGGGCTAGGCTACGAGCAGTACTTC. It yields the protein CASSQPGLAGLGYEQYF.

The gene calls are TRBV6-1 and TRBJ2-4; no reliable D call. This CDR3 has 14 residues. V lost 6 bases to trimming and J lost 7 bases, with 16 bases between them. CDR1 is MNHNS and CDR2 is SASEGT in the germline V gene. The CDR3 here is CASRGSGSANIQYF. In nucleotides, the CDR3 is TGTGCCAGCAGGGGTTCCGGGTCCGCTAACATTCAGTACTTC.

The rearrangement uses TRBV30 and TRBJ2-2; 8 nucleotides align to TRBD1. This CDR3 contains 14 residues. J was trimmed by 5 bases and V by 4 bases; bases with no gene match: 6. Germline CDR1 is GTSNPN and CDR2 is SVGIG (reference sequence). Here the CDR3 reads CAWIGQGATGELFF. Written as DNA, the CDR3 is TGTGCCTGGATAGGTCAGGGGGCTACCGGGGAGCTGTTTTTT. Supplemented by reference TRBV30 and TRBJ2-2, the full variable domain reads SQTIHQWPATLVQPVGSPLSLECTVEGTSNPNLYWYRQAAGRGLQLLFYSVGIGQISSEVPQNLSASRPQDRQFILSSKKLLLSDSGFYLCAWIGQGATGELFFGEGSRLTVL.

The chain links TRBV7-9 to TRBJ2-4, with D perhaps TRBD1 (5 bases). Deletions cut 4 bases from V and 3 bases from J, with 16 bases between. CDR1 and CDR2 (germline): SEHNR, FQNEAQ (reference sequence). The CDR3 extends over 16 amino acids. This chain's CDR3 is CASSSLQGSGKNIQYF. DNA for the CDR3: TGTGCCAGCAGCTCCCTCCAGGGTAGTGGCAAAAACATTCAGTACTTC.

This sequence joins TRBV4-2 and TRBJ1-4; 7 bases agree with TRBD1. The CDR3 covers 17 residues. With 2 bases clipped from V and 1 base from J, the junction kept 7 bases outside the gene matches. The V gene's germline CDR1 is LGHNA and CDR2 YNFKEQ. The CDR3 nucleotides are TGTGCCAGCAGCCAAACAGGGGAAGCAGGAACTAATGAAAAACTGTTTTTT. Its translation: CASSQTGEAGTNEKLFF.

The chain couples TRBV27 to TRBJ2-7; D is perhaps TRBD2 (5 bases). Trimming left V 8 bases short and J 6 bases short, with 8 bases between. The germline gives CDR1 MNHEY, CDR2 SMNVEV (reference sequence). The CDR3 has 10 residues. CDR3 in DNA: TGTGCCAGCGGGGAGCCCGAGCAGTACTTC. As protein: CASGEPEQYF.

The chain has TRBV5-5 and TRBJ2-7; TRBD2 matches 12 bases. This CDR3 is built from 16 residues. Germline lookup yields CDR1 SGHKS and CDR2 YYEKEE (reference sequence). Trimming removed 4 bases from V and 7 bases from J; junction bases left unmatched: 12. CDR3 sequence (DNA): TGTGCCAGCAGCCTCGGACTAGCGGGGAGAACCTCGGAGCAGTACTTC. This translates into CASSLGLAGRTSEQYF.

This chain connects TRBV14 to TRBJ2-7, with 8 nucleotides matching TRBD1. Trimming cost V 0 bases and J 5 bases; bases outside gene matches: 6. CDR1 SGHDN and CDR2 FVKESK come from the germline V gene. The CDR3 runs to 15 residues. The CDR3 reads CASSQDPGQAHEQYF. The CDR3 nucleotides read TGTGCCAGCAGCCAAGACCCGGGACAGGCCCACGAGCAGTACTTC.

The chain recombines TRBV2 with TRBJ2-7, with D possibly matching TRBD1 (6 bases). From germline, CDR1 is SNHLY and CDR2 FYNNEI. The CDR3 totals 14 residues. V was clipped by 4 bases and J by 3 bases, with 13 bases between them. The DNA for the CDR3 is TGTGCCAGCAGTGCGGACAGTCGCATCTACGAGCAGTACTTC. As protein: CASSADSRIYEQYF.

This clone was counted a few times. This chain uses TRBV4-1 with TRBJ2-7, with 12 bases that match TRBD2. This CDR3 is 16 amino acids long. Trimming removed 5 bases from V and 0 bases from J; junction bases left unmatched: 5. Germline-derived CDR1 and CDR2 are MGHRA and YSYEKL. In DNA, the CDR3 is TGCGCCAGCAGCGTTGGGACTAGCGGGTCCTCCTACGAGCAGTACTTC. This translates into CASSVGTSGSSYEQYF.

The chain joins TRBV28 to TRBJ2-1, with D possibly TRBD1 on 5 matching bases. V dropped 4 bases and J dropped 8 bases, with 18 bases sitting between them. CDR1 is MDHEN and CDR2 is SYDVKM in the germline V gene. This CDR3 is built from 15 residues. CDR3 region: CASSYQPAGSDEQFF. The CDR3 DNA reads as TGTGCCAGCAGTTACCAACCGGCAGGGTCGGATGAGCAGTTCTTC.

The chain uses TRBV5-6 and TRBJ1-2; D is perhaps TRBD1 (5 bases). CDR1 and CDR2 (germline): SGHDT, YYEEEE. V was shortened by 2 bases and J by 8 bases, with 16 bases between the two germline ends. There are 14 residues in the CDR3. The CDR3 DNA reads TGTGCCAGCAGCTTAGGGACTTCAAAAAGGGGCTACACCTTC. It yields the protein CASSLGTSKRGYTF. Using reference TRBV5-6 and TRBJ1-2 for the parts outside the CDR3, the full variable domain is DAGVTQSPTHLIKTRGQQVTLRCSPKSGHDTVSWYQQALGQGPQFIFQYYEEEERQRGNFPDRFSGHQFPNYSSELNVNALLLGDSALYLCASSLGTSKRGYTFGSGTRLTVV.

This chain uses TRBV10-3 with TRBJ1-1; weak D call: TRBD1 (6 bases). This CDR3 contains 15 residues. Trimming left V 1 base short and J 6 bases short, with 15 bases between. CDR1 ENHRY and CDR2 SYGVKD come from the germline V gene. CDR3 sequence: CAISELEGGASEAFF. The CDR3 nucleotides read TGTGCCATCAGTGAGTTGGAAGGGGGAGCATCTGAAGCTTTCTTT.

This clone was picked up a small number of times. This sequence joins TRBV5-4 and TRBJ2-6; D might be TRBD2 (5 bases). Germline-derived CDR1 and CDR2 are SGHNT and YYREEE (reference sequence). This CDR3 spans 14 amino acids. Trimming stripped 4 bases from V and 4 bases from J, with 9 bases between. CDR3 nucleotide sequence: TGTGCCAGCAGCATCCGAGGGGGGGCCAACGTCCTGACTTTC. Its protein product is CASSIRGGANVLTF.

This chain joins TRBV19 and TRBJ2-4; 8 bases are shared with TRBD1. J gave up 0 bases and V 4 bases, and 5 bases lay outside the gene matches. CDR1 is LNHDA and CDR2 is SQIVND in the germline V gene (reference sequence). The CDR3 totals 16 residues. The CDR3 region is CASSNHRGEAKNIQYF. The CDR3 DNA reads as TGTGCCAGTAGTAACCACAGGGGGGAAGCCAAAAACATTCAGTACTTC.